This T cell receptor (beta chain) was sequenced for a study of human T cells and chemical hapten exposure. Whole-study context: Sensitizing treatment utilized 2% DPC over a roughly 2 cm by roughly 2 cm portion of upper inner arm skin.

Individual cDNA molecules each carried unique molecular identifiers attached by the library. The authors' processing: TCR counts had a median of approximately 87,000 per sample and spanned about 23,224 to 750,000. TCRdb re-analysed the RACE reads in MiXCR, keeping a single row per CDR3 protein. The V and J calls follow TCRdb's processing rather than the paper's. This table has some 98,000 distinct CDR3 sequences, 10% to 14% appearing once. Many counts were recorded for this clonotype. This CDR3 region has 14 residues. Germline V gene data show CDR1 as SGDLS and CDR2 as YYNGEE. Trimming shortened V by 4 bases and J by 3 bases, and 13 bases separated the two germline ends. Time point reported: pre-sensitization, week 0. Treatment of the sample: therapeutic diphenylcyclopropenone sensitization with weekly scalp DPC. From whole blood left unfractionated, total RNA was extracted.

The sequence was obtained from a woman in her sixties or seventies with alopecia areata. Some clones in this sample may be carry-over from other donors' samples. Sequences were derived from whole blood, sampled in connection with sensitization to the hapten diphenylcyclopropenone (DPC). The chain couples TRBV9 to TRBJ1-1; D unclear. CDR3 DNA: TGTGCCAGCAGCATAGATATTCGGGACACTGAAGCTTTCTTT. It encodes CASSIDIRDTEAFF.